This TCR beta chain was identified in a study of T cells in Graves' hyperthyroidism and ophthalmopathy (dated by TCRdb to between 2018 and 2020). Concerning the study at large: Peripheral blood was collected at initial diagnosis, before any treatment. A discovery cohort of about a hundred patients, about 40 with Graves' ophthalmopathy and about 58 with stable Graves' hyperthyroidism, was used to find distinguishing TCR V-J signatures. According to the paper, TCR Vbeta CDR3 sequencing was carried out on about 140 peripheral blood samples, which came from 40 to 45 ophthalmopathy, about 75 hyperthyroidism and some 17 progressor patients. Thyroid tissue and blood T-cell repertoires from six Graves' hyperthyroidism patients were also compared in the study. Whether ophthalmopathy could be predicted prospectively was tested in an independent validation cohort made up of roughly 19 hyperthyroidism patients plus 17 patients who later progressed to ophthalmopathy. Following sampling, methimazole starting at 30 mg daily was given to hyperthyroidism patients, and high-dose intravenous methylprednisolone was given to ophthalmopathy patients. For training and testing, the roughly 93 patients in the discovery cohort were randomly divided in a 7:3 ratio. What the study reported, not specific to this receptor: Sample size was not statistically predetermined, and investigators were not blinded to group allocation. A model built on a 13 V-J signature distinguished ophthalmopathy from stable hyperthyroidism, reaching 85% to 90% sensitivity and 81.08% specificity in cross-validation and 80%/75% in testing. Blood samples also contained most of the expanded thyroid clonotypes (frequency above 0.001), which suggests that blood repertoires may reflect thyroid immune responses. In validation, the model predicted progression to ophthalmopathy with approximately 71% sensitivity and about 73% specificity, a median of about 6 months before onset.

Reading from cysteine to phenylalanine, the CDR3 counts 12 amino acids. Of the read, only the CDR3 DNA is kept; its 36 bases are in frame from base 1. Sequences MDHEN (CDR1) and SYDVKM (CDR2) are obtained from the germline V gene. V drops 2 bases and J drops 8 bases, leaving 9 bases in between. The TCR beta CDR3 regions were amplified from the RNA transcripts. A first-round RT-PCR of the TCR CDR3 used the HTBI primer set with the Qiagen OneStep RT-PCR kit. A second multiplex PCR round built the libraries, followed by size selection and purification. Paired-end sequencing of the libraries was performed with 100 bp reads on an Illumina HiSeq2000. From the authors' description of their analysis: SOAPnuke was used to process the raw data, removing reads that contained adapters or uncalled bases, had a mean Phred below 15, or lacked an exact match to the constant primer or identifier. COPE v1.2.5 was used to merge high-quality paired reads, and clonotypes were defined as unique nucleotide sequences. MiTCR v1.1 was used to align the clonotypes against IMGT TRBV, TRBD and TRBJ reference segments. Analysis was restricted to V-J combinations with a frequency above 0.0001, which covered 99% to 99.2% of repertoires. The TCS score was defined as the ratio of F50 (clonal expansion) to E x V (chaos), calculated using BLOSUM62-based TCRdist between CDR3 peptides within each V-J. Welch's t-statistics and random forest reduced roughly 540 V-J features to about 13, which were used in a naive Bayes classifier (R e1071). Thyroid-blood repertoire similarity was quantified with the Morisita-Horn index. Clones were called with MiXCR by TCRdb after fastp trimmed the public reads at Q25, and only in-frame beta chains were retained. Under each unique CDR3 protein, matching rows form one entry showing the most common genes and DNA. These V and J calls are TCRdb output, not the study's own analysis. The sample table contains hundreds of thousands of distinct CDR3 sequences; only one count was recorded for roughly 15% of them. 4% to 5.5% of the sample lies in the top ten.

In the ophthalmopathy patients, disease was moderately to severely active, with a Clinical Activity Score of 3 or more, a NOSPECS grade of 4 or more, and a duration of less than 3 months. Patients with uncontrolled infections, other autoimmune diseases, pregnancy or lactation were excluded. Diagnoses were established on the basis of clinical symptoms, serum thyroxine and TRAb, thyroid ultrasound, and orbital computed tomography. PBMCs were separated from 10 ml of fresh peripheral blood using Ficoll-Paque density gradient centrifugation. Total RNA was extracted with Trizol reagent, and quality was checked on an Agilent 2100 Bioanalyzer. In this sample, this clonotype turned up many times. There is no known antigen for this receptor. Base qualities are missing; no much larger clone stands one base away.

The chain links TRBV28 with TRBJ1-2; the D segment cannot be called with confidence. The receptor comes from a woman in her thirties or forties with Graves' ophthalmopathy. Sequencing was carried out using blood. The DNA sequence reads TGTGCCAGCAGTTTAAGGTTTGGGGGCTACACCTTC. Its protein product is CASSLRFGGYTF.